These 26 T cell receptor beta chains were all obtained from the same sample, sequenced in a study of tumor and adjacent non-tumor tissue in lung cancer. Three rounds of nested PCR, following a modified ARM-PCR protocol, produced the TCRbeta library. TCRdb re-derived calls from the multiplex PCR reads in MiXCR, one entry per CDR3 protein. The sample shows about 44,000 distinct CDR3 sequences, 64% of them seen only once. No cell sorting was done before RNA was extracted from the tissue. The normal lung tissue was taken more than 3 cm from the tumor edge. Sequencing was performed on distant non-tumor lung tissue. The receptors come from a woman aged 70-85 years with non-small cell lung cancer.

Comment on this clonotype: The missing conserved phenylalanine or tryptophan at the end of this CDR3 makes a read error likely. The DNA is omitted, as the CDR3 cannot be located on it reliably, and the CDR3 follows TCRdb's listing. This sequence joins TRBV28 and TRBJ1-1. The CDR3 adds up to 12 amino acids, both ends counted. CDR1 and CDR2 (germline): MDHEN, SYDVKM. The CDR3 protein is CASSWKRVRVFI.

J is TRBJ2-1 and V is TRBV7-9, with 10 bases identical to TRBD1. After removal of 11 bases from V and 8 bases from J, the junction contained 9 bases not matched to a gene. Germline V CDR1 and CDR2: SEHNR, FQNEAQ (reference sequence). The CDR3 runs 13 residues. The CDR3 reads CAGRQGARDEQFF. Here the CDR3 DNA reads TGTGCCGGGAGACAGGGGGCTCGGGATGAGCAGTTCTTC.

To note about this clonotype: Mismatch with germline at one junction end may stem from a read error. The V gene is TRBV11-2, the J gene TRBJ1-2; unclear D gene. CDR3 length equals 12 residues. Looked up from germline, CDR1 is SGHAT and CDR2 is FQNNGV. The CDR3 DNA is TGTGCCAGCAGTCACGACCTCTATGTCTACACCTTC. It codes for CASSHDLYVYTF.

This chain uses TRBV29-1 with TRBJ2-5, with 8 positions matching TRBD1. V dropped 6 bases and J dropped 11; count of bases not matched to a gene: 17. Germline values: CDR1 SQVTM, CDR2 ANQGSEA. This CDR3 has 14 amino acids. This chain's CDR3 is CSVAQGTGQEIQYF. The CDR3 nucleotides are TGCAGCGTCGCGCAAGGGACAGGCCAAGAGATTCAGTACTTC.

In DNA, the CDR3 is TGTGCCAGTAGTATCGACAGGGTCAATCAGCCCCAGCATTTT. It specifies CASSIDRVNQPQHF. The rearrangement uses TRBV19 and TRBJ1-5, with 7 positions matching TRBD1. CDR1 is LNHDA and CDR2 is SQIVND in the germline V gene (reference sequence). With V trimmed by 3 bases and J by 3 bases, 2 bases remained unmatched. This CDR3 has 14 residues.

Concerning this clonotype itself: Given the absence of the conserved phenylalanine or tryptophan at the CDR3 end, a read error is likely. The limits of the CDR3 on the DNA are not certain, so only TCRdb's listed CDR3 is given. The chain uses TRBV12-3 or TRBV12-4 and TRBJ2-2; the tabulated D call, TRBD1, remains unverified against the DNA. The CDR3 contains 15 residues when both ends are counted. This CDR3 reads CASSLRQGRTGELFS.

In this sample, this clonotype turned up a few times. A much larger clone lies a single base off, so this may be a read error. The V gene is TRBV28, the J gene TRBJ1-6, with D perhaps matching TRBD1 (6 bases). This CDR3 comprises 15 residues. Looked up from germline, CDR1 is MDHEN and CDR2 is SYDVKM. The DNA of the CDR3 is TGTGCCAGCAGCACCGGGACATACAATAATTCATCCCTCCACTTT. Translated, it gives CASSTGTYNNSSLHF.

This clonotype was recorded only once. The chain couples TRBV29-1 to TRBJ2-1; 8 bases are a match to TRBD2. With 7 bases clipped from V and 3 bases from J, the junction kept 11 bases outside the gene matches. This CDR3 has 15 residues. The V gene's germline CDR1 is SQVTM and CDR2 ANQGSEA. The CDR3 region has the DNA TGCAGCGCGGGACTAGTGGGAGAGATCTACAATGAGCAGTTCTTC. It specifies CSAGLVGEIYNEQFF.

The DNA for the CDR3 is TGCGCCAGCGGACGAGGGGGAGAAGTGACTGAAGCTTTCTTT. It codes for CASGRGGEVTEAFF. The chain has TRBV5-1 and TRBJ1-1; tentative D call: TRBD1 (6 bases). Trimming took off 7 bases at V and 5 bases at J, with 18 bases between the two ends. CDR3 length equals 14 residues. Germline CDR1 SGHRS, CDR2 YFSETQ.

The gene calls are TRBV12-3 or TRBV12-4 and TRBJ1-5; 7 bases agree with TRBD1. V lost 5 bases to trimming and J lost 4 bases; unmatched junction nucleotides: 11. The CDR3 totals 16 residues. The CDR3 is CASSVRTGGVNQPQHF. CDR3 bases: TGTGCCAGCAGTGTAAGGACAGGAGGCGTTAATCAGCCCCAGCATTTT.

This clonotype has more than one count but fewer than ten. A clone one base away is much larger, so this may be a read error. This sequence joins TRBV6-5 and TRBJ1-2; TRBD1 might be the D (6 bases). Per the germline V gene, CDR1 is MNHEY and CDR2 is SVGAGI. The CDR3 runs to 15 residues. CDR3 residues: CASRPEGQGIYDYTF. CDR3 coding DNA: TGTGCCAGCAGGCCCGAAGGGCAGGGGATCTATGACTACACCTTC.

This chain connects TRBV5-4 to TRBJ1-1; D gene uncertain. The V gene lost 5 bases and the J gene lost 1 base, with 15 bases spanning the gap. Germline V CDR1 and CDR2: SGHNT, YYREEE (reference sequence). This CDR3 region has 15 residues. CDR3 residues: CASSLPSSQNTEAFF. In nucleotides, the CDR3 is TGTGCCAGCAGTTTACCAAGCTCCCAGAACACTGAAGCTTTCTTT.

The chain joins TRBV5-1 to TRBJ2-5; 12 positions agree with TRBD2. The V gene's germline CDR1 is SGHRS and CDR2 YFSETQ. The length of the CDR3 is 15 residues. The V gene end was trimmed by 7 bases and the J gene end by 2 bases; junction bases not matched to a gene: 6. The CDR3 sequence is CASGRLAGVQETQYF. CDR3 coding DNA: TGCGCCAGCGGCCGACTAGCGGGAGTTCAAGAGACCCAGTACTTC. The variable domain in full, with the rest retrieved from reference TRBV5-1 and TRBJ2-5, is KAGVTQTPRYLIKTRGQQVTLSCSPISGHRSVSWYQQTPGQGLQFLFEYFSETQRNKGNFPGRFSGRQFSNSRSEMNVSTLELGDSALYLCASGRLAGVQETQYFGPGTRLLVL.

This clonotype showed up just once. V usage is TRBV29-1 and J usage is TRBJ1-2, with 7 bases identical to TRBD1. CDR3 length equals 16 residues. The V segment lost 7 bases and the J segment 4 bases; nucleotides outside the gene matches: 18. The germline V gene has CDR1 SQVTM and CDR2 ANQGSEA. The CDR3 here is CSAITGEARFAYGYTF. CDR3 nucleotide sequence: TGCAGCGCTATTACAGGGGAGGCAAGATTCGCCTATGGCTACACCTTC.

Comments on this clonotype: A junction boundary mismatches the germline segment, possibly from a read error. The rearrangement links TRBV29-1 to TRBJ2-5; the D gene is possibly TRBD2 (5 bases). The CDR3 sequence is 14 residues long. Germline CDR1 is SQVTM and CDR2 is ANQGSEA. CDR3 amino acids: CSVMATQLQKTQYF. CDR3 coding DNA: TGTAGCGTTATGGCGACACAACTTCAAAAGACCCAGTACTTC.

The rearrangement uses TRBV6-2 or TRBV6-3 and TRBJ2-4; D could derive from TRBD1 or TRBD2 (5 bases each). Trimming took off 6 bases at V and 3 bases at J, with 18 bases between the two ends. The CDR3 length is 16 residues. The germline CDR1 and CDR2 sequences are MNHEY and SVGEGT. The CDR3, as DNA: TGTGCCAGCAGCAGTCACAGGACCGGGGTCAAAAACATTCAGTACTTC. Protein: CASSSHRTGVKNIQYF.

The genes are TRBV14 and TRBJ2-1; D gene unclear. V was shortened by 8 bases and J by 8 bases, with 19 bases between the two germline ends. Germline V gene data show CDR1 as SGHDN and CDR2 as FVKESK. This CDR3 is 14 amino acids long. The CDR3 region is CASGREVMTDEQFF. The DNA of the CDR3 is TGTGCCAGCGGGCGAGAGGTCATGACGGATGAGCAGTTCTTC.

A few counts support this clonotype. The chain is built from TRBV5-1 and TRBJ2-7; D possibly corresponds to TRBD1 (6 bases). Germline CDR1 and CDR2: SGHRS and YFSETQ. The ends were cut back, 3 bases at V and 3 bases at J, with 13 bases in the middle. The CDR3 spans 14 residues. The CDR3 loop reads CASSWERGFYEQYF. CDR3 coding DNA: TGCGCCAGCAGCTGGGAGAGGGGGTTCTACGAGCAGTACTTC.

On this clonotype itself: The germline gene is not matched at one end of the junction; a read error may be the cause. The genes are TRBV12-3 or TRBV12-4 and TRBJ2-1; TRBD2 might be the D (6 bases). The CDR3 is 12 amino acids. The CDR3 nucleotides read TGTGCCAGCAGTCCCGGGAGTAATGAGCTGTTCTTC. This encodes CASSPGSNELFF.

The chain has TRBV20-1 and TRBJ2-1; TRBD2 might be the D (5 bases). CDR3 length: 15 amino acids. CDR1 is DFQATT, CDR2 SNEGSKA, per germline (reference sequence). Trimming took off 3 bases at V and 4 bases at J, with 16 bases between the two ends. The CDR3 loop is CSASSFGGLYNEQFF. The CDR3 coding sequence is TGCAGTGCTAGTTCTTTTGGAGGTCTATACAATGAGCAGTTCTTC.

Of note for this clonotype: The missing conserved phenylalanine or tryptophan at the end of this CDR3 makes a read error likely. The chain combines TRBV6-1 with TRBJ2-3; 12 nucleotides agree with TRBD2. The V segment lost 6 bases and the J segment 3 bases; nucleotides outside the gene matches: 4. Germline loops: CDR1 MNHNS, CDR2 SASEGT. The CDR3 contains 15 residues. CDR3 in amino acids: CASSLLAGGTDTQYL. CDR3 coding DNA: TGTGCCAGCAGCTTACTAGCGGGAGGTACAGATACGCAGTATCTT.

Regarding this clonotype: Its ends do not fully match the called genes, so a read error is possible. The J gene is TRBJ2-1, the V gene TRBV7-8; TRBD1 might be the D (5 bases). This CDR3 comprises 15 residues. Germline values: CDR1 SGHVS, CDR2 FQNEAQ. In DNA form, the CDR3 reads TGTGCCATCAGCTTAGGTCTACAGGCACCCAATGAGCAGTTCTTC. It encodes CAISLGLQAPNEQFF.

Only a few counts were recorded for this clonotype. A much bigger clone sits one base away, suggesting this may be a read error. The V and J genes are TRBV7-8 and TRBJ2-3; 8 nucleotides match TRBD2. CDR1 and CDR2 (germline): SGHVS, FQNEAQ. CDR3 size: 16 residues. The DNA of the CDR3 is TGTGCCAGCAGCAACCTAGGGCGGGAGGCAGCAGATATGCAGTATTTT. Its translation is CASSNLGREAADMQYF. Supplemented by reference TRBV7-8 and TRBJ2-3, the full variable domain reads GAGVSQSPRYKVAKRGQDVALRCDPISGHVSLFWYQQALGQGPEFLTYFQNEAQLDKSGLPSDRFFAERPEGSVSTLKIQRTQQEDSAVYLCASSNLGREAADMQYFGPGTRLTVL.

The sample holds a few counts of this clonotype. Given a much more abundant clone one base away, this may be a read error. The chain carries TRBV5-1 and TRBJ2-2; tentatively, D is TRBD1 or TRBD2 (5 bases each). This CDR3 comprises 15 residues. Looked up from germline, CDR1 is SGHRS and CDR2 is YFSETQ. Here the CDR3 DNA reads TGCACCAGCAGACGGGACCTAGTTGGATCCGGGGAGCTGTTTTTT. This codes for CTSRRDLVGSGELFF.

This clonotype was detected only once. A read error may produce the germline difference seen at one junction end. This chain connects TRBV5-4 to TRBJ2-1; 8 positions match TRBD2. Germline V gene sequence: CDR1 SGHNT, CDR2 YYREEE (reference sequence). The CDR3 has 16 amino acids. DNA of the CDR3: TGTGCCAGCGGCTTGTTGAAACTAGCGGATAACAATGTGCAGTTCTTC. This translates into CASGLLKLADNNVQFF.

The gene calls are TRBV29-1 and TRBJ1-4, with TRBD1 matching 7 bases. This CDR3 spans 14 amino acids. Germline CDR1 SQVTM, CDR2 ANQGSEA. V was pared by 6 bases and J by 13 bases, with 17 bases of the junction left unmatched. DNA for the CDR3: TGCAGCGTAGGACAGGTGGGGACTAATGAGAGACTGTTTTTT. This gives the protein CSVGQVGTNERLFF.